Many counts were recorded for the clone carrying this T cell receptor beta chain. Its antigen is as yet unknown. This record comes from a study of T-cell reconstitution after alpha-beta-depleted transplantation in children. Study-level points and caveats: Reports say that about two months after transplant, the alpha-beta T cells came out of several hundred graft clones that had expanded.

The junction had 8 bases not matched to a gene; V was cut back by 6 bases and J by 1 base. The CDR3 is 15 residues long. Unique molecular identifiers were used in preparing the TCRbeta library. Each CDR3 protein gets one entry after TCRdb re-called the PCR reads with MiXCR. The repertoire includes roughly 250,000 distinct CDR3 sequences, roughly 8.2% of them detected once, and about 6.4% sits in the top ten. Sequences were derived from PBMCs, mostly from graft donor cells, sampled 180 days after TCRalphabeta/CD19-depleted stem cell transplant. This TCR derives from a male patient aged 10 to 17 who had a stem cell transplant for acute lymphoblastic leukemia, so the T cells may come from the graft donor. The V call is TRBV12-3 or TRBV12-4, the J call TRBJ2-7; 8 bases match TRBD1. CDR3 sequence: CASSTNDRGSYEQYF. CDR3 DNA sequence: TGTGCCAGCAGCACTAATGACAGGGGATCCTACGAGCAGTACTTC.